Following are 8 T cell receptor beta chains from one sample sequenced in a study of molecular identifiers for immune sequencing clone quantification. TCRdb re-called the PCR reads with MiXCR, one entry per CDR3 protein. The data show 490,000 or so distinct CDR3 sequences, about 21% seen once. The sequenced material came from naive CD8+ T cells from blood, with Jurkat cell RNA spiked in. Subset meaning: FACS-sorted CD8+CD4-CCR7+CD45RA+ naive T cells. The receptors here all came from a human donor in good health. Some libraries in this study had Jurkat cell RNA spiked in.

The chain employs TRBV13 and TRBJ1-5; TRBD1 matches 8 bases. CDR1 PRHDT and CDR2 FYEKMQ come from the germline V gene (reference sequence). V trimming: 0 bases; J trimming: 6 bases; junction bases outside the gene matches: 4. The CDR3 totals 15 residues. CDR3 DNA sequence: TGTGCCAGCAGCTTAGGGTCAGGGGGCCGTCAGCCCCAGCATTTT. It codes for CASSLGSGGRQPQHF.

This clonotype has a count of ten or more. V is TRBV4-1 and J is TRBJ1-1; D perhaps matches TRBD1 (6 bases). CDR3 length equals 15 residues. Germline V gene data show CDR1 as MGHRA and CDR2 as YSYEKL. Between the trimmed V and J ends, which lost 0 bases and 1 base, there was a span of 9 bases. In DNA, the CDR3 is TGCGCCAGCAGCCAAGATTGGGGGCCGAACACTGAAGCTTTCTTT. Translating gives CASSQDWGPNTEAFF.

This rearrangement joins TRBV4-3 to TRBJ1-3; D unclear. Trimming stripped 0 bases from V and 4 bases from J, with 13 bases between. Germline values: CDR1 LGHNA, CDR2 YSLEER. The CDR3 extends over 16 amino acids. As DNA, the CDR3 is TGCGCCAGCAGCCAAGATTTGGACGACGGGGGAAACACCATATATTTT. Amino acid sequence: CASSQDLDDGGNTIYF.

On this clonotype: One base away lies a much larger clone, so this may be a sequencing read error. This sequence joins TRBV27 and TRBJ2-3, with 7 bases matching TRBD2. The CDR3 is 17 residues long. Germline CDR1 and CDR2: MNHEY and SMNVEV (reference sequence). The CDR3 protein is CASSFVPASGVTDMQYF. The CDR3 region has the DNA TGTGCCAGCAGTTTTGTCCCCGCCAGCGGGGTGACAGATATGCAGTATTTT.

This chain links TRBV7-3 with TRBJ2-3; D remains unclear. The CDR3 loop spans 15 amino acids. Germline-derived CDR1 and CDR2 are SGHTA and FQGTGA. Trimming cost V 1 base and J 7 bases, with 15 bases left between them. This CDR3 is CASSLMESGTNTQYF. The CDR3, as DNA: TGTGCCAGCAGCTTAATGGAATCGGGTACAAATACGCAGTATTTT.

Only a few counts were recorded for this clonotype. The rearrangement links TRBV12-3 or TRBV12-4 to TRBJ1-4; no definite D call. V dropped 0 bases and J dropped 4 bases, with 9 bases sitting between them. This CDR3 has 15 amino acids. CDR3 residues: CASSLAPAINEKLFF. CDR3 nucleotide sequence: TGTGCCAGCAGTTTAGCACCAGCGATTAATGAAAAACTGTTTTTT.

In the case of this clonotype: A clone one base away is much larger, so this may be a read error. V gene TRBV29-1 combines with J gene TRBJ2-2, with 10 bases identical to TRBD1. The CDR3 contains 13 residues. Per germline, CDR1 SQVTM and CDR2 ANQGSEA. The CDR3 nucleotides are TGCAGCGCAGGGACAGGGGACACCGGGGAGCTGTCTTTT. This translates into CSAGTGDTGELSF.

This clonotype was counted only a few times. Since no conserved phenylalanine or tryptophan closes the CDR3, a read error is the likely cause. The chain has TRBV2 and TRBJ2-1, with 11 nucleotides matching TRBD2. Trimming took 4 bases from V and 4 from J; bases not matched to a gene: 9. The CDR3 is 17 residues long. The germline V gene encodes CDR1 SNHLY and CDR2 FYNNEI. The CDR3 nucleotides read TGTGCCAGCAGTGTCGAAATAGCGGGAGGGGGGTACAATGAGCAGTTCCTC. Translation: CASSVEIAGGGYNEQFL.